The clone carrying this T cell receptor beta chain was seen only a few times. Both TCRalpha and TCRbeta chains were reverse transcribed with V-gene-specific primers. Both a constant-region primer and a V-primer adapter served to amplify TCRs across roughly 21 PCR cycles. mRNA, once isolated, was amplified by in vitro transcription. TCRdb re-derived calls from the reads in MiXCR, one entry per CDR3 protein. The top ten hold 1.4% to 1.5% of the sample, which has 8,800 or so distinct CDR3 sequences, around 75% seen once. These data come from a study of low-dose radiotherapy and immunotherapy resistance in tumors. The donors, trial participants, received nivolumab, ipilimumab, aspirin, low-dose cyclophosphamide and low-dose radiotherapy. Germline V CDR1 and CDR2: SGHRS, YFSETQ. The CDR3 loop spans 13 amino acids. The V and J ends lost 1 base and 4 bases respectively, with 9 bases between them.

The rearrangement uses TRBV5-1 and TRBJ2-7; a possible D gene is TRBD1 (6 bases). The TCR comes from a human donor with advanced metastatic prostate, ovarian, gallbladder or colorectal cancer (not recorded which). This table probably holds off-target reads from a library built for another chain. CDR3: CASSLRDTYEQYF. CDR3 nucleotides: TGCGCCAGCAGCTTGCGGGACACATACGAGCAGTACTTC.